Listed below are T cell receptor beta chains from one sample, sequenced in a study of T cell responses to AZD1222 COVID-19 vaccine. The method was immunoSEQ multiplex PCR; TCRdb's version includes in-frame clones alone and lacks a portion of them. The table records under 200,000 clones, 90% of them present only once. This material consisted of peripheral blood, taken on day 0 of AZD1222 vaccination. All receptors derive from an adult in good health. Each CDR3 is given with its conserved first and last residue. Fields, in order: clone size, J gene, V gene, D gene, CDR3 protein, CDR3 DNA. A D gene is named only where the DNA matches it firmly. Where a row states a size, it is once, few, many or the class of an expanded clone; other rows omit it.

>NA|TRBJ1-2|TRBV11-3|TRBD1
CASSLRTGINYGYTF
TGTGCCAGCAGCCTCAGGACAGGGATTAACTATGGCTACACCTTC
>many|TRBJ2-5|TRBV5-6|TRBD2
CASSLGLADQETQYF
TGTGCCAGCAGCTTGGGACTAGCGGATCAAGAGACCCAGTACTTC
>NA|TRBJ1-1|TRBV2|NA
CASSGKGRTEAFF
TGTGCCAGCAGTGGGAAGGGGCGGACTGAAGCTTTCTTT
>NA|TRBJ1-1|TRBV2|NA
CASRAGTSAFF
TGTGCCAGCAGGGCAGGGACCTCAGCTTTCTTT
>NA|TRBJ2-3|TRBV4-1|NA
CASSQEGVDTQYF
TGCGCCAGCAGCCAAGAAGGAGTAGATACGCAGTATTTT
>once|TRBJ2-2|TRBV19|NA
CASSTQGVGPGELFF
TGTGCCAGTAGTACCCAAGGGGTGGGACCCGGGGAGCTGTTTTTT
>few|TRBJ1-2|TRBV29-1|NA
CSVEGGTTYGYTF
TGCAGCGTTGAAGGGGGTACAACCTATGGCTACACCTTC
>few|TRBJ2-7|TRBV6-1|TRBD2
CASSEGAGGSSYEQYF
TGTGCCAGCAGTGAAGGGGCGGGGGGATCCTCCTACGAGCAGTACTTC
>NA|TRBJ1-2|TRBV19|NA
CASSIEPTEYGYTF
TGTGCCAGTAGTATAGAGCCTACAGAATATGGCTACACCTTC
>NA|TRBJ1-5|TRBV6-5|TRBD1
CASRPNRGYQPQHF
TGTGCCAGCAGGCCGAACAGGGGATATCAGCCCCAGCATTTT
>NA|TRBJ2-2|TRBV19|TRBD2
CASRTGTSGVDAGELFF
TGTGCCAGTAGAACCGGGACTAGCGGGGTGGATGCCGGGGAGCTGTTTTTT
>NA|TRBJ1-1|TRBV18|NA
CASSPPQGFNTEAFF
TGTGCCAGCTCACCACCCCAGGGCTTCAACACTGAAGCTTTCTTT
>NA|TRBJ2-7|TRBV6-5|TRBD1
CASGASGTGEYEQYF
TGTGCCAGCGGAGCCTCCGGGACAGGAGAATACGAGCAGTACTTC
>NA|TRBJ2-2|TRBV11-2|TRBD1
CASSSGQLHGELFF
TGTGCCAGCAGCTCGGGACAGTTGCACGGGGAGCTGTTTTTT
>NA|TRBJ1-1|TRBV18|NA
CASSRAANTEAFF
TGTGCCAGCTCACGGGCAGCGAACACTGAAGCTTTCTTT
>NA|TRBJ2-2|TRBV7-2|NA
CASSFTRPGELFF
TGTGCCAGCAGCTTTACTAGGCCCGGGGAGCTGTTTTTT
>NA|TRBJ2-1|TRBV28|NA
CASSLTPVIVQFF
TGTGCCAGCAGTTTAACCCCTGTCATTGTTCAGTTCTTC
>NA|TRBJ2-1|TRBV7-3|TRBD1
CASSLGQSNEQFF
TGTGCCAGCAGCTTGGGACAGAGCAATGAGCAGTTCTTC
>NA|TRBJ1-5|TRBV5-5|NA
CASSFAPTGSNQPQHF
TGTGCCAGCAGCTTTGCTCCAACAGGGAGCAATCAGCCCCAGCATTTT
>NA|TRBJ2-3|TRBV4-2|TRBD2
CASSQEGTNPTDTQYF
TGTGCCAGCAGCCAAGAAGGGACTAACCCTACAGATACGCAGTATTTT
>NA|TRBJ2-1|TRBV6-1|NA
CASSEQGGANEQFF
TGTGCCAGCAGTGAGCAGGGGGGAGCCAATGAGCAGTTCTTC
>few|TRBJ1-2|TRBV2|TRBD1
CASSENPGQEKGNYGYTF
TGTGCCAGCAGTGAAAATCCGGGACAGGAGAAGGGGAACTATGGCTACACCTTC
>NA|TRBJ1-1|TRBV9|NA
CASSVAGALNTEAFF
TGTGCCAGCAGCGTAGCCGGCGCATTGAACACTGAAGCTTTCTTT
>NA|TRBJ1-1|TRBV7-8|NA
CASRPTGQRLNTEAFF
TGTGCCAGCAGACCTACAGGACAGCGTTTGAACACTGAAGCTTTCTTT
>NA|TRBJ2-5|TRBV18|NA
CASSPRPNQETQYF
TGTGCCAGCTCACCCAGACCGAACCAAGAGACCCAGTACTTC
>NA|TRBJ2-7|TRBV12-3/TRBV12-4|NA
CASRVAPWVEQYF
TGTGCCAGCAGGGTGGCCCCGTGGGTCGAGCAGTACTTC
>NA|TRBJ1-4|TRBV10-2|NA
CASTGGRVGEKLFF
TGCGCCAGCACAGGAGGGCGAGTCGGTGAAAAACTGTTTTTT
>NA|TRBJ1-2|TRBV18|TRBD1
CASSDRQGSYGYTF
TGTGCCAGCTCAGACCGACAGGGTAGCTATGGCTACACCTTC
>NA|TRBJ2-2|TRBV6-2/TRBV6-3|NA
CASSSTDSSGELFF
TGTGCCAGCAGTTCAACGGACAGCAGCGGGGAGCTGTTTTTT
>NA|TRBJ1-2|TRBV5-8|TRBD1
CASSWIDRAWEGYTF
TGTGCCAGCAGCTGGATAGACAGGGCATGGGAGGGCTACACCTTC
>NA|TRBJ1-1|TRBV7-3|NA
CASSYGGDTEAFF
TGTGCCAGCAGCTATGGGGGGGACACTGAAGCTTTCTTT
>NA|TRBJ2-2|TRBV19|TRBD1
CASSTDPYLQGQTTNTGELFF
TGTGCCAGTAGTACCGACCCCTATCTCCAGGGACAGACCACGAACACCGGGGAGCTGTTTTTT
>NA|TRBJ1-2|TRBV19|NA
CASSILGFYGYTF
TGTGCCAGTAGTATCCTAGGATTCTATGGCTACACCTTC
>NA|TRBJ1-5|TRBV18|TRBD1
CASSRTGGDQPQHF
TGTGCCAGCTCAAGGACAGGGGGCGACCAGCCCCAGCATTTT
>once|TRBJ2-7|TRBV6-5|TRBD1
CASSYSNQGAYYEQYF
TGTGCCAGCAGTTACTCGAATCAGGGGGCGTACTACGAGCAGTACTTC
>NA|TRBJ1-1|TRBV3-1/TRBV3-2|NA
CASSQDQNRNTEAFF
TGTGCCAGCAGCCAAGACCAGAATCGGAACACTGAAGCTTTCTTT
>NA|TRBJ1-3|TRBV11-2|NA
CASSLEDTIYF
TGTGCCAGCAGCCTAGAGGACACCATATATTTT
>NA|TRBJ1-5|TRBV15|TRBD1
CATSRGLGQGEGNQPQHF
TGTGCCACCAGCAGAGGCCTGGGACAGGGGGAAGGCAATCAGCCCCAGCATTTT
>NA|TRBJ2-3|TRBV14|TRBD1
CASSLGTVRGTDTQYF
TGTGCCAGCAGCCTCGGGACAGTCAGAGGCACAGATACGCAGTATTTT
>NA|TRBJ2-1|TRBV7-6|TRBD2
CASSFVAGGYNEQFF
TGTGCCAGCAGCTTTGTAGCGGGGGGTTACAATGAGCAGTTCTTC
>NA|TRBJ2-2|TRBV7-2|NA
CASSSPPRQLHTGELFF
TGTGCCAGCAGCTCCCCCCCCCGACAGCTCCACACCGGGGAGCTGTTTTTT
>NA|TRBJ1-4|TRBV18|TRBD1
CASSPPGTGLEKLFF
TGTGCCAGCTCACCCCCTGGGACAGGGCTAGAAAAACTGTTTTTT
>NA|TRBJ2-7|TRBV13|NA
CASSLGRGSTYEQYF
TGTGCCAGCAGCTTAGGGCGGGGAAGTACCTACGAGCAGTACTTC
>NA|TRBJ1-5|TRBV27|NA
CASSFGGATLNQPQHF
TGTGCCAGCAGTTTCGGGGGGGCCACTCTCAATCAGCCCCAGCATTTT
>once|TRBJ2-3|TRBV5-1|TRBD2
CASSFEPGGLSTDTQYF
TGCGCCAGCAGCTTCGAGCCGGGGGGACTTAGCACAGATACGCAGTATTTT
>NA|TRBJ2-3|TRBV2|TRBD1
CAGRRGSTDTQYF
TGTGCTGGGCGCAGGGGGAGCACAGATACGCAGTATTTT
>NA|TRBJ2-7|TRBV2|TRBD2
CASRSGGAGEQYF
TGTGCCAGCCGAAGCGGGGGGGCCGGAGAGCAGTACTTC
>NA|TRBJ2-5|TRBV4-1|TRBD1
CASSQGRAGQGVQETQYF
TGCGCCAGCAGCCAAGGGAGGGCTGGACAGGGAGTACAAGAGACCCAGTACTTC
>NA|TRBJ1-2|TRBV7-2|TRBD1
CASSPSRTGREYGYTF
TGTGCCAGCAGCCCGTCCAGGACAGGCCGAGAATATGGCTACACCTTC
>many|TRBJ1-2|TRBV5-1|NA
CASSLGHRDVPYGYTF
TGCGCCAGCAGCTTGGGGCACCGGGACGTCCCCTATGGCTACACCTTC
>NA|TRBJ2-1|TRBV7-8|NA
CASSLVGRNEQFF
TGTGCCAGCAGCTTAGTCGGGAGAAATGAGCAGTTCTTC
>NA|TRBJ1-2|TRBV19|TRBD1
CASSALTGKGYTF
TGTGCCAGTAGTGCCCTGACAGGGAAAGGCTACACCTTC
>NA|TRBJ2-1|TRBV7-9|TRBD2
CASSLGGSVRNEQFF
TGTGCCAGCAGCTTGGGGGGGTCGGTCAGGAATGAGCAGTTCTTC